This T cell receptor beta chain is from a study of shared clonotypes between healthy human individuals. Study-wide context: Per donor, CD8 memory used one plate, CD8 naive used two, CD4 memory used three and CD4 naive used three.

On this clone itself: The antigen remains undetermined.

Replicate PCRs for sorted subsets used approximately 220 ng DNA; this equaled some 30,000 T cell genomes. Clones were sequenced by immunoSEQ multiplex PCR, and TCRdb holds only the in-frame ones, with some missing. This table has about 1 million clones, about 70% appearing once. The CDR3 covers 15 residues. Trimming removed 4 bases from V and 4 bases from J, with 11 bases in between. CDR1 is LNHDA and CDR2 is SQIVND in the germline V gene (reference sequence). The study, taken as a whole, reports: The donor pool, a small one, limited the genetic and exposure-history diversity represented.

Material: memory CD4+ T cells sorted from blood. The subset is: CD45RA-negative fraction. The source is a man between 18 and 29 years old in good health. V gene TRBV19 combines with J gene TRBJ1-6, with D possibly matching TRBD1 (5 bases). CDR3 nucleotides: TGTGCCAGTAGTACGGAACAGGCTTATAATTCACCCCTCCACTTT. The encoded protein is CASSTEQAYNSPLHF.